A single sample is the source of the 6 T cell receptor beta chains below, sequenced in a study of a mutant IDH1 vaccine in newly diagnosed glioma. Stated time point: week 11, during vaccination. In the vaccine, a single dose held 300 ug of the mutant IDH1 20-mer peptide, along with topical imiquimod. Their cognate antigens are unknown. This table comes from immunoSEQ multiplex PCR, and its TCRdb copy is limited to in-frame clones, with some not included. In the table there are about 25,000 clones, around 77% of which are singletons. Sequencing used PBMCs, obtained from a glioma patient whose treatment included an IDH1 peptide vaccine. The receptors come from a woman in her late teens or twenties with glioma.

This chain joins TRBV7-2 and TRBJ1-4; TRBD1 matches 8 bases. Germline CDR1 and CDR2: SGHTA and FQGNSA. This CDR3 comprises 16 residues. V lost 5 bases, J lost 8 bases, and 13 bases stayed unmatched. The CDR3 DNA is TGTGCCAGCAGCCCTCAAACAGGGGGGGATAGGGAAAAACTGTTTTTT. Protein sequence: CASSPQTGGDREKLFF.

The rearrangement joins TRBV29-1 to TRBJ1-2; no clear D gene. The CDR3 is made up of 12 amino acids. Trimming removed 3 bases from V and 8 bases from J, with 13 bases in between. Germline CDR1 and CDR2: SQVTM and ANQGSEA. Here the CDR3 reads CSVEKRAEGYTF. The CDR3 DNA is TGCAGCGTTGAGAAAAGGGCTGAAGGCTACACCTTC.

To note about this clone: A read error may produce the germline difference seen at one junction end. The CDR3 DNA reads as TGTGCCAGCAGAGAAGAGGGGACAGCTTACGAAAAACTGTTTTTT. This sequence encodes CASREEGTAYEKLFF. The rearrangement links TRBV2 to TRBJ1-4, with 7 nucleotides matching TRBD1. Germline CDR1 is SNHLY and CDR2 is FYNNEI. CDR3 length: 15 amino acids.

The rearrangement joins TRBV7-2 to TRBJ1-2, with 7 bases fitting TRBD1. Germline CDR1 is SGHTA and CDR2 is FQGNSA. J gave up 8 bases and V 4 bases, and 7 bases lay outside the gene matches. The CDR3 length is 13 residues. Written as DNA, the CDR3 is TGTGCCAGCAGCTCGGACAGGATCATGGGCTACACCTTC. Protein sequence: CASSSDRIMGYTF.

The count of this clone is one. The chain has TRBV6-5 and TRBJ2-3; 7 nucleotides agree with TRBD1. With V trimmed by 2 bases and J by 4 bases, 3 bases remained unmatched. The CDR3 sequence is 14 residues long. CDR1 is MNHEY and CDR2 is SVGAGI in the germline V gene. The CDR3 spells CASSYKQGSDTQYF. CDR3 nucleotide sequence: TGTGCCAGCAGTTACAAACAGGGGTCAGATACGCAGTATTTT.

This chain uses TRBV2 with TRBJ2-1; tentatively, D is TRBD1 or TRBD2 (5 bases each). From germline, CDR1 is SNHLY and CDR2 FYNNEI. The CDR3 loop spans 14 amino acids. V gave up 3 bases and J gave up 7 bases, with 13 bases separating them. The CDR3 sequence: CASSDREFRNEQFF. CDR3 nucleotide sequence: TGTGCCAGCAGTGACAGGGAGTTTAGGAATGAGCAGTTCTTC.